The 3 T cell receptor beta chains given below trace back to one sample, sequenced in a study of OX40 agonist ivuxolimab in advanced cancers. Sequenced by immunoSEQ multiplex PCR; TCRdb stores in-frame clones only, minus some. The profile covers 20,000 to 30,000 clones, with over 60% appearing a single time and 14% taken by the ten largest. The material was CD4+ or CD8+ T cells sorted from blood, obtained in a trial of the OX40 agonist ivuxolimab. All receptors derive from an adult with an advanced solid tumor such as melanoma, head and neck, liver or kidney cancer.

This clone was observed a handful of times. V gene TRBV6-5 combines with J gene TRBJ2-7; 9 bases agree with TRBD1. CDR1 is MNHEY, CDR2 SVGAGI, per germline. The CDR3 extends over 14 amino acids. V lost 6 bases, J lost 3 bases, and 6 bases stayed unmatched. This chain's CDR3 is CASSPGTGRYEQYF. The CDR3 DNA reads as TGTGCCAGCAGCCCCGGGACAGGGCGCTACGAGCAGTACTTC.

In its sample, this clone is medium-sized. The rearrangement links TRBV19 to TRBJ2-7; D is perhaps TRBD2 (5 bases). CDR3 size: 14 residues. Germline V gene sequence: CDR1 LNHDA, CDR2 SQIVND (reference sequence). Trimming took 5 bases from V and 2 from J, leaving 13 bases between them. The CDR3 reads CASSPGVLPYEQYF. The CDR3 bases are TGTGCCAGTAGTCCCGGGGTCCTCCCCTACGAGCAGTACTTC.

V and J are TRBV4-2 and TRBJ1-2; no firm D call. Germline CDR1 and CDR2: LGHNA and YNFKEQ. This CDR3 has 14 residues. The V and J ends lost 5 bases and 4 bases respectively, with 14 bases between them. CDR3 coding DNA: TGTGCCAGCAGCTTGGCCGGCAACCTCTATGGCTACACCTTC. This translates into CASSLAGNLYGYTF.